This TCR beta chain appears in the sequencing data of a study of cytomegalovirus exposure and HLA in healthy donors. Study details: For the roughly 370 genotyped donors, roughly 80% fell within the Caucasian-associated ancestry cluster.

The V and J ends lost 6 bases and 4 bases, in that order; junction bases with no gene match: 2. Germline V gene lookup returns CDR1 LNHDA and CDR2 SQIVND (reference sequence). The length of the CDR3 is 12 residues. Worth noting for this clone: What it recognizes is unknown.

General study results and limits: It was 160 or so TCR beta chains that were listed as cytomegalovirus-associated.

The PCR used 60 Vbeta and 13 Jbeta primers. TCRdb keeps only in-frame clones here, not all; method: immunoSEQ multiplex PCR. The sample table sets out around 50,000 clones. This TCR came from a middle-aged woman in good health and CMV-seronegative. J is TRBJ2-5 and V is TRBV19; 7 bases are shared with TRBD1. Sequencing input: PBMCs. This CDR3 is CASSQGVETQYF. In DNA, the CDR3 is TGTGCCAGTAGCCAGGGGGTAGAGACCCAGTACTTC.